The clone carrying this T cell receptor (beta chain) was counted many times. Its antigen is unidentified. Construction of TCR beta libraries relied on iRepertoire HTBI primers and on Arm-PCR targeting CDR3 regions. MiXCR, run by TCRdb on the multiplex PCR reads, gives a single entry per CDR3 protein. The data show over 450,000 distinct CDR3 sequences, with 20% to 25% seen just once and about 7% held by the top ten. Time point noted: persistent/refractory GD, antithyroid drugs over 5 years with positive TRAb. PBMC RNA was the source of the TCR library. Staff drew roughly 10 milliliters of peripheral blood into EDTA tubes. This entry belongs to a study of regulatory T cells in long-lasting Graves disease. The wider study: It was over 5 years of antithyroid drugs, with positive TSH receptor antibodies, that meant persistent Graves' disease.

The junction had 4 bases not matched to a gene; V was cut back by 10 bases and J by 4 bases. The CDR3 runs 12 residues. Germline-derived CDR1 and CDR2 are ENHRY and SYGVKD. Whole-study findings and limits: A greater number of public clonotypes (roughly 2,700) was shared by persistent patients than by new patients (approximately 1,000). Peripheral blood alone, not thyroid tissue, underwent study.

The clonotype was recovered from a female donor with Graves disease. The chain carries TRBV10-3 and TRBJ2-5, with 9 positions matching TRBD1. The source was peripheral blood mononuclear cells (PBMCs), collected when the disease was refractory, from a patient treated with antithyroid drugs. In nucleotides, the CDR3 is TGTGCCACCTCGGGACAGGGAGAGACCCAGTACTTC. Amino acids: CATSGQGETQYF.